The source of this T cell receptor (beta chain) is a study of blood T cell repertoires in COVID-19. Assay used: immunoSEQ multiplex PCR; TCRdb lists only in-frame clones, some missing. The sample holds roughly 250,000 clones, around 83% seen once. CDR1 is LGHDT, CDR2 YNNKEL, per germline (reference sequence). The CDR3 runs 13 residues. The V end lost 4 bases, the J end lost 3 bases, and 7 bases lay between the germline ends. The specimen was peripheral blood. The sequence was collected from a woman between 55 and 75 years old with active or convalescent COVID-19. The V call is TRBV3-1 (or the pseudogene TRBV3-2), the J call TRBJ1-5, with D unclear. DNA for the CDR3: TGTGCCAGCAGCCTTACAGTCAATCAGCCCCAGCATTTT. Encoded protein: CASSLTVNQPQHF.